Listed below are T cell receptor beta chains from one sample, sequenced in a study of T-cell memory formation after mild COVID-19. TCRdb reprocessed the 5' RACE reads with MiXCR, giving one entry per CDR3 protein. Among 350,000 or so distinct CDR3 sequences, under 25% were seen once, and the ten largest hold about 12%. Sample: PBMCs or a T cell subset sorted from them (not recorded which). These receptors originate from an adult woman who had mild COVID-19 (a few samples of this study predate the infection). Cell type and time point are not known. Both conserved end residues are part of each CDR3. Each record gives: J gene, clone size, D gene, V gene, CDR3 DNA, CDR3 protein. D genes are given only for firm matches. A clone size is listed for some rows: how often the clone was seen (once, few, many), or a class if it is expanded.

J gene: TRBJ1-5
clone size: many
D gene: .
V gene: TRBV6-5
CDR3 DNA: TGTGCCAGCAGTTACGGTGCAGGGACTCAGCCCCAGCATTTT
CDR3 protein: CASSYGAGTQPQHF

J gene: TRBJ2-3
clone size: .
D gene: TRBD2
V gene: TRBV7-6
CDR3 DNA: TGTGCCAGCAGCCTTCGACTAGCGGGGTTGACAGATACGCAGTATTTT
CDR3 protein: CASSLRLAGLTDTQYF

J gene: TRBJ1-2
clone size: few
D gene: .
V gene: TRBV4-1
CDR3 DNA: TGCGCCAGCAGCCTAATCGGACACTACACCTTC
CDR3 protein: CASSLIGHYTF

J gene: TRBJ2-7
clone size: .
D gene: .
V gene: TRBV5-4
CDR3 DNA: TGTGCCAGCAGCTTTTCCAGCAACGAGCAGTACTTC
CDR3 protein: CASSFSSNEQYF

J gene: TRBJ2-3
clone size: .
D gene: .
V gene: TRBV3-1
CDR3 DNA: TGTGCCAGCAGCCCACACTTTTCGGGGAGCACAGATACGCAGTATTTT
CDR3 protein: CASSPHFSGSTDTQYF

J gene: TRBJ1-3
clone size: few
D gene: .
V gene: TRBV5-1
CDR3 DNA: TGCGCCAGCAGCCCGGACAGCACATCTGGAAACACCATATATTTT
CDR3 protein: CASSPDSTSGNTIYF

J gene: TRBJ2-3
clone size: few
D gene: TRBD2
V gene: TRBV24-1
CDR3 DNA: TGTGCCACCAGTGATCGGGGACTAGCGGGAGCAGATACGCAGTATTTT
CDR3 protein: CATSDRGLAGADTQYF

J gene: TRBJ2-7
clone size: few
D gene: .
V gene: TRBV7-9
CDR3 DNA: TGTGCCAGCAGCTTAACATCCGGGAGCCCGACTTTCTACGAGCAGTACTTC
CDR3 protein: CASSLTSGSPTFYEQYF

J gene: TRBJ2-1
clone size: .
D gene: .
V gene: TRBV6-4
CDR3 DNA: TGTGCCAGCAGTACCTCCGGGACCTCCGAGCAGTTCTTC
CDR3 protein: CASSTSGTSEQFF

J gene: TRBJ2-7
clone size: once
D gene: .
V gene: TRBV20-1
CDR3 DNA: TGCAGTGCTACTAACTCCTACGAGCAGTACTTC
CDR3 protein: CSATNSYEQYF

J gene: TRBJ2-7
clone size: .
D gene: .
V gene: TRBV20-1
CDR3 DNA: TGCAGTGCTAGGGCCGGACTTCGGCAAGACTACGAGCAGTACTTC
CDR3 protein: CSARAGLRQDYEQYF

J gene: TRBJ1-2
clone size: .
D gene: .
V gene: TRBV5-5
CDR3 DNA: TGTGCCAGCAGCCTGACAGCCCCCGCAGCTAACTATGGCTACACCTTC
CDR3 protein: CASSLTAPAANYGYTF

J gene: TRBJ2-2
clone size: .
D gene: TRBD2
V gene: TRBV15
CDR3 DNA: TGTGCCACCAGCAACCTAGGGGCGGGAGGGAACACCGGGGAGCTGTTTTTT
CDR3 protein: CATSNLGAGGNTGELFF

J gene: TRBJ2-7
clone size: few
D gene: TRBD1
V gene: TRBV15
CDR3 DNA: TGTGCCACCAGCTTCCGGGACAGGATCTACGAGCAGTACTTC
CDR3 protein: CATSFRDRIYEQYF

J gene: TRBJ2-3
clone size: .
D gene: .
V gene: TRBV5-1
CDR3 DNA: TGCGCCAGCAGCCCTCCCGGGGGAAATACGCAGTATTTT
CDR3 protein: CASSPPGGNTQYF

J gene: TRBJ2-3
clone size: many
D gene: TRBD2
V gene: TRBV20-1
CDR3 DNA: TGCAGTGCTCGCAAACTTAGCGGGAGGGCAGATACGCAGTATTTT
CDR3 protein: CSARKLSGRADTQYF

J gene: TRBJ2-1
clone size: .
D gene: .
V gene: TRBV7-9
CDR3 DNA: TGTGCCAGCAGCTTTAGCGTCCTACACAATGAGCAGTTCTTC
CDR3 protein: CASSFSVLHNEQFF

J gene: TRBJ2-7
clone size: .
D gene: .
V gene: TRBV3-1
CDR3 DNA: TGTGCCAGCAGCCAAGGTGGGAACACCTACGAGCAGTACTTC
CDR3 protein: CASSQGGNTYEQYF

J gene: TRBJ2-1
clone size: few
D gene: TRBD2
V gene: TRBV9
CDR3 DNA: TGTGCCAGCAGCGTAGATTCTAGCGGGAGGACCTCCTACAATGAGCAGTTCTTC
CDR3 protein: CASSVDSSGRTSYNEQFF

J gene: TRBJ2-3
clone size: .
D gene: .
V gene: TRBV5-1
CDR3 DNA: TGCGCCAGCAGCTTGGCCGACGGGGGTACGCAGTATTTT
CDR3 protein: CASSLADGGTQYF

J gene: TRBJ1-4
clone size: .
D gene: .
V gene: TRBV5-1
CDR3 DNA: TGCGCCAGCAGTTCTACAGGGTCAGGAAAACTGTTTTTT
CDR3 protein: CASSSTGSGKLFF

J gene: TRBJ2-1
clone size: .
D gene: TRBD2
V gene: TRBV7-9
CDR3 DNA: TGTGCCAGCAGCGAACTAGCGGTTTACAATGAGCAGTTCTTC
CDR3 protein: CASSELAVYNEQFF

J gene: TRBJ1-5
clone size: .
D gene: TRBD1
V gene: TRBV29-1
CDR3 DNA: TGCAGCGTTGCAGGGGGCGCGGATCAGCCCCAGCATTTT
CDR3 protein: CSVAGGADQPQHF

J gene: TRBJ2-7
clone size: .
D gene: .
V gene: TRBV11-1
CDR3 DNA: TGTGCCAGCAGCTTAGGACCAAAAAGCCCCTACGAGCAGTACTTC
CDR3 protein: CASSLGPKSPYEQYF

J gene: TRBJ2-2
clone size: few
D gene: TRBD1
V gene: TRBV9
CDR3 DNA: TGTGCCAGCAGTGATGGGACAGGGGGCGACACCGGGGAGCTGTTTTTT
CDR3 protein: CASSDGTGGDTGELFF

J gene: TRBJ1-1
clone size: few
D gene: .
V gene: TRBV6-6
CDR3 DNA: TGTGCCAGCAGTGGGTTCAGGAACGGGGGCTCCACTGAAGCTTTCTTT
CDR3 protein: CASSGFRNGGSTEAFF

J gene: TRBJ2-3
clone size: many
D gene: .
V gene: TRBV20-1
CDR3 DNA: TGCAGTGCGTCCACTGGAGCCGCGGGCACAGATACGCAGTATTTT
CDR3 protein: CSASTGAAGTDTQYF

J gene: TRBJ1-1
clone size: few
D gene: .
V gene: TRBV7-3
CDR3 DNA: TGTGCCAGCAGCCGCCGGGGGGAGGCGAACACTGAAGCTTTCTTT
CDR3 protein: CASSRRGEANTEAFF

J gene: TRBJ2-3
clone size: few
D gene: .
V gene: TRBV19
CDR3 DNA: TGTGCCAGTATGCCCTACCCTCCGGATACGCAGTATTTT
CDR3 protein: CASMPYPPDTQYF

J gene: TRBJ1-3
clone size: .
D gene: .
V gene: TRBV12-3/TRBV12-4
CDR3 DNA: TGTGCCAGCACCCGGACGCAGGGAAGTGGAAACACCATATATTTT
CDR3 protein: CASTRTQGSGNTIYF

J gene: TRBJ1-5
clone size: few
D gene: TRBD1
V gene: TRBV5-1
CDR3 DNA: TGCGCCAGCAGCTTTCAGGGGGCCGGGCAGCCCCAGCATTTT
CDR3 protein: CASSFQGAGQPQHF

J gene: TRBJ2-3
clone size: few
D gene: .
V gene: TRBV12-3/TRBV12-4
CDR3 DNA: TGTGCCAGCACCAATCCCCGAAGGGCGATAGATACGCAGTATTTT
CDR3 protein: CASTNPRRAIDTQYF

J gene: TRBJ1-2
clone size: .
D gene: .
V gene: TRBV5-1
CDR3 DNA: TGCGCCAGCAGGGGGGGCGGTAACTATGGCTACACCTTC
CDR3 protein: CASRGGGNYGYTF

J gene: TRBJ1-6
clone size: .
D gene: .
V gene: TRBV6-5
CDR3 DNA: TGTGCCAGCCGCCACAGGGTACCCTATAATTCACCCCTCCACTTT
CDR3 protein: CASRHRVPYNSPLHF

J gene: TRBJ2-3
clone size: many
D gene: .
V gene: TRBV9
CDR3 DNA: TGTGCCAGCAGCGTAGATCTAGCAGATACGCAGTATTTT
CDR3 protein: CASSVDLADTQYF

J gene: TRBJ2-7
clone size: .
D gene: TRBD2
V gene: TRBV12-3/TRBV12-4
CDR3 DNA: TGTGCCAGCAGTTTACTACTAGCGGGAGGGCCGGAGTACTTC
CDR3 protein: CASSLLLAGGPEYF

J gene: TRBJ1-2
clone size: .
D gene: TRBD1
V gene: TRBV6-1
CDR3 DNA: TGTGCCAGCGTCCGGGACAGGGCTGGTTTTGGCTACACCTTC
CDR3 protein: CASVRDRAGFGYTF

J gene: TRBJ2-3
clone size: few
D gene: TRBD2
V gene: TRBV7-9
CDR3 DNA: TGTGCCAGCAGCTTATTTCGCGGGAGGGATGGCACAGATACGCAGTATTTT
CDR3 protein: CASSLFRGRDGTDTQYF

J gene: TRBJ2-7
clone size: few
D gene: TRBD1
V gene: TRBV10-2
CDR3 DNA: TGCGCCAGCGCGCCGGGACAGGGGGTCTACGAGCAGTACTTC
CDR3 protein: CASAPGQGVYEQYF

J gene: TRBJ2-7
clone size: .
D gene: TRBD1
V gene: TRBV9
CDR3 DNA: TGTGCCAGCAGCGAAACGACAGGGTCCGAGCAGTACTTC
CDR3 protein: CASSETTGSEQYF

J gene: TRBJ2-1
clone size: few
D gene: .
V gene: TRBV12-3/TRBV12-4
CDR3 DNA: TGTGCCAGCAGTTTACTAGCAGGAGCGGATGAGCAGTTCTTC
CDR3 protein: CASSLLAGADEQFF

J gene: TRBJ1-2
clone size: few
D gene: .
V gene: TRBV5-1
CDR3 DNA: TGCGCCAGCAGCCCCGGAATCCGGGTAAATGGCTACACCTTC
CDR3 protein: CASSPGIRVNGYTF

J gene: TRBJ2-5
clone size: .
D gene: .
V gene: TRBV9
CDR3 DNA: TGTGCCAGCAGCGTAGGTCATCAGGCCCAAGAGACCCAGTACTTC
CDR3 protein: CASSVGHQAQETQYF

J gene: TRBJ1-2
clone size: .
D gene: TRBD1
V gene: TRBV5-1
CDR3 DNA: TGCGCCAGCAGCTTGACCGGACAGGACACTAACTATGGCTACACCTTC
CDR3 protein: CASSLTGQDTNYGYTF

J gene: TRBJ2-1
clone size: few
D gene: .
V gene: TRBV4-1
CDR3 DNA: TGCGCCAGCAGCCCAGGGACAGAGGGGGGTGAGCAGTTCTTC
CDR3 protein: CASSPGTEGGEQFF